A selection of T cell receptor beta chains follows, all from one sample in a study of cytomegalovirus exposure and HLA in healthy donors. Generated by immunoSEQ multiplex PCR, the TCRdb table keeps only in-frame clones and is missing some. The data hold 160,000 or so clones, with approximately 80% observed a single time. What was sequenced was PBMCs. The receptors here all came from a woman younger than 35 in good health and CMV-seronegative. Each CDR3 is given with its conserved first and last residue. A D gene is named only where the DNA matches it firmly. Part of the rows lack a size; the others show once, few, many or a class for expanded clones.

V gene	clone size	D gene	J gene	CDR3 protein	CDR3 DNA
TRBV6-5	few	TRBD1	TRBJ2-7	CASSYSGQLGEQYF	TGTGCCAGCAGTTACTCGGGACAGTTGGGCGAGCAGTACTTC
TRBV30	few	TRBD1	TRBJ1-2	CAWSRDRALYGYTF	TGTGCCTGGAGTAGGGACAGGGCTCTCTATGGCTACACCTTC
TRBV5-1	NA	NA	TRBJ2-1	CASSLGGSSSYNEQFF	TGCGCCAGCAGCTTGGGTGGGAGTAGCTCCTACAATGAGCAGTTCTTC
TRBV10-3	NA	NA	TRBJ1-1	CAIRGQTNTEAFF	TGTGCCATCAGAGGACAAACGAACACTGAAGCTTTCTTT
TRBV4-1	NA	NA	TRBJ2-3	CASSHAGSDTQYF	TGCGCCAGCAGCCATGCGGGGTCAGATACGCAGTATTTT
TRBV5-1	NA	NA	TRBJ1-4	CASSLVGDSGEKLFF	TGCGCCAGCAGCTTGGTTGGGGACTCGGGTGAAAAACTGTTTTTT
TRBV18	NA	NA	TRBJ2-7	CASSPAYEQYF	TGTGCCAGCTCACCCGCCTACGAGCAGTACTTC
TRBV10-3	NA	NA	TRBJ2-7	CAIMGGGTREQYF	TGTGCCATCATGGGCGGAGGAACCCGAGAGCAGTACTTC
TRBV5-1	NA	NA	TRBJ1-1	CASSPVENGVDTEAFF	TGCGCCAGCAGCCCCGTTGAGAACGGGGTCGACACTGAAGCTTTCTTT
TRBV5-1	NA	TRBD1	TRBJ1-4	CASSLEAGGVRPYEKLFF	TGCGCCAGCAGTTTGGAGGCAGGGGGCGTCAGGCCGTATGAAAAACTGTTTTTT
TRBV5-1	NA	NA	TRBJ1-6	CASTLPGSNSPLHF	TGCGCCAGCACCCTACCAGGGTCCAATTCACCCCTCCACTTT
TRBV11-2	NA	NA	TRBJ1-2	CASSLGLGHGYTF	TGTGCCAGCAGCTTAGGTCTGGGGCATGGCTACACCTTC
TRBV19	NA	NA	TRBJ1-5	CASSTTPFGNQPQHF	TGTGCCAGTAGTACTACTCCATTCGGCAATCAGCCCCAGCATTTT
TRBV10-3	once	TRBD1	TRBJ1-2	CAISDHQGDYGYTF	TGTGCCATCAGTGATCACCAGGGGGACTATGGCTACACCTTC
TRBV19	NA	NA	TRBJ2-2	CATRPRGRNTGELFF	TGTGCCACCCGACCGAGAGGCAGGAACACCGGGGAGCTGTTTTTT
TRBV19	once	TRBD1	TRBJ1-5	CASSIDGTVNQPQHF	TGTGCCAGTAGTATAGACGGGACAGTCAATCAGCCCCAGCATTTT
TRBV28	NA	NA	TRBJ1-5	CASSLDIGDNQPQHF	TGTGCCAGCAGTTTGGACATCGGAGACAATCAGCCCCAGCATTTT
TRBV29-1	NA	TRBD1	TRBJ1-1	CSTSQGAGAFF	TGCAGCACCTCACAGGGGGCGGGGGCTTTCTTT
TRBV18	NA	NA	TRBJ1-1	CASSPSGINTEAFF	TGTGCCAGCTCACCCTCAGGGATCAACACTGAAGCTTTCTTT
TRBV13	NA	NA	TRBJ1-3	CASSVIDGDSGNTIYF	TGTGCCAGCAGCGTCATTGACGGAGACTCTGGAAACACCATATATTTT
TRBV7-2	NA	TRBD1	TRBJ2-5	CASSLPGQGFYEETQYF	TGTGCCAGCAGCTTACCGGGACAGGGCTTCTACGAAGAGACCCAGTACTTC
TRBV6-1	NA	NA	TRBJ1-5	CASSEFSVIQPQHF	TGTGCCAGCAGTGAATTTTCGGTGATCCAGCCCCAGCATTTT
TRBV30	NA	NA	TRBJ2-7	CAWTRGYEQYF	TGTGCCTGGACCCGAGGGTACGAGCAGTACTTC
TRBV11-1	NA	NA	TRBJ2-1	CASSPDSVYNEQFF	TGTGCCAGCAGCCCCGACTCAGTCTACAATGAGCAGTTCTTC
TRBV13	NA	NA	TRBJ1-1	CASSYQGSFTEAFF	TGTGCCAGCAGCTATCAGGGTTCCTTCACTGAAGCTTTCTTT
TRBV4-2	NA	TRBD2	TRBJ2-1	CASSQDLGSGGPYNEQFF	TGTGCCAGCAGCCAAGATCTGGGTAGCGGGGGCCCCTACAATGAGCAGTTCTTC
TRBV15	once	NA	TRBJ2-6	CATGRQSGANVLTF	TGTGCCACCGGTCGACAGTCTGGGGCCAACGTCCTGACTTTC
TRBV30	NA	NA	TRBJ2-3	CAWSRGRGTDTQYF	TGTGCCTGGAGCAGGGGAAGGGGCACAGATACGCAGTATTTT
TRBV7-2	NA	NA	TRBJ2-6	CASSNSGLLISGANVLTF	TGTGCCAGCAGCAACAGCGGGCTGTTGATCTCTGGGGCCAACGTCCTGACTTTC